The rows below give T cell receptor beta chains drawn from one sample of a study of cytomegalovirus exposure and HLA in healthy donors. Sequencing used immunoSEQ multiplex PCR; TCRdb keeps in-frame clones, though not all of them. The sample gives 85,000 to 95,000 clones, approximately 80% of which show up once; approximately 5.3% is in the top ten. Sequencing was performed on PBMCs. These receptors were taken from a man younger than 45 in good health and CMV-seropositive. Each CDR3 is given with its conserved first and last residue. Fields, in order: CDR3 protein, CDR3 DNA, V gene, D gene, J gene, clone size, CDR3 length. D genes are given only for firm matches. The size entry is marked missing in some rows and otherwise reads once, few, many or a size class.

CASSRMGGDSPLHF TGTGCCAGCAGTAGGATGGGGGGAGACTCACCCCTCCACTTT TRBV2 . TRBJ1-6 . 14
CASSLGVQVYGQETQYF TGCGCCAGCAGCCTGGGGGTCCAGGTTTACGGCCAAGAGACCCAGTACTTC TRBV5-1 . TRBJ2-5 few 17
CASTIAETQYF TGTGCCAGCACGATAGCTGAGACCCAGTACTTC TRBV7-8 . TRBJ2-5 once 11
CASSWGASGVIGDTQYF TGCGCCAGCAGCTGGGGGGCTAGCGGGGTTATAGGAGATACGCAGTATTTT TRBV5-1 TRBD2 TRBJ2-3 . 17
CASRGTSRFQTQYF TGTGCCAGCAGAGGGACTAGCCGCTTCCAGACCCAGTACTTC TRBV25-1 TRBD2 TRBJ2-5 . 14
CASRVEGVGEKLFF TGTGCCAGCAGGGTAGAGGGAGTAGGTGAAAAACTGTTTTTT TRBV2 . TRBJ1-4 . 14
CASSRTGDTQYF TGTGCCAGCAGCCGGACAGGAGATACGCAGTATTTT TRBV7-6 TRBD1 TRBJ2-3 . 12
CASSLVSLANYGYTF TGTGCCAGCAGCTTAGTGTCGCTAGCTAACTATGGCTACACCTTC TRBV7-9 . TRBJ1-2 . 15
CASSLARDIYGYTF TGTGCCAGCAGTCTAGCAAGGGACATTTATGGCTACACCTTC TRBV6-5 . TRBJ1-2 . 14
CASSPRTGSYGYTF TGTGCCAGCAGTCCCAGGACGGGAAGCTATGGCTACACCTTC TRBV6-5 . TRBJ1-2 . 14
CASSLSMGPDTQYF TGTGCCAGCAGCTTATCAATGGGCCCAGATACGCAGTATTTT TRBV7-9 . TRBJ2-3 . 14
CASSRGAGNQPQHF TGTGCCAGCAGCCGGGGAGCGGGAAATCAGCCCCAGCATTTT TRBV28 . TRBJ1-5 . 14
CASSQAGVDNQPQHF TGTGCCAGCAGCCAAGCAGGGGTAGACAATCAGCCCCAGCATTTT TRBV4-2 . TRBJ1-5 . 15
CASSYSGGSAKNIQYF TGTGCCAGCAGTTACTCGGGAGGGTCGGCCAAAAACATTCAGTACTTC TRBV6-5 TRBD2 TRBJ2-4 . 16
CATYSGNTIYF TGTGCCACGTACTCTGGAAACACCATATATTTT TRBV15 . TRBJ1-3 . 11
CASSFQWGGTEAFF TGCGCCAGCAGCTTCCAATGGGGGGGCACTGAAGCTTTCTTT TRBV5-1 . TRBJ1-1 . 14
CASSEYSETPQHF TGTGCCAGCAGTGAATATTCGGAGACGCCCCAGCATTTT TRBV6-1 . TRBJ1-5 few 13
CASSHQGISGNTIYF TGTGCCAGTAGTCACCAGGGTATTTCTGGAAACACCATATATTTT TRBV19 . TRBJ1-3 . 15
CASSRWETQYF TGTGCCAGCAGTCGGTGGGAGACCCAGTACTTC TRBV6-6 . TRBJ2-5 . 11
CASSPAPGGQPGEKLFF TGCGCCAGCAGCCCGGCCCCGGGGGGTCAACCCGGGGAAAAACTGTTTTTT TRBV5-1 . TRBJ1-4 . 17
CASSRATNEKLFF TGTGCCAGCTCACGGGCTACTAATGAAAAACTGTTTTTT TRBV18 . TRBJ1-4 . 13
CATSTYPGDTQYF TGTGCCACCTCCACGTACCCAGGGGATACGCAGTATTTT TRBV27 . TRBJ2-3 . 13
CASILYTEAFF TGTGCCAGCATTCTTTACACTGAAGCTTTCTTT TRBV6-1 . TRBJ1-1 . 11
CASSWSDRFHEQYF TGCGCCAGCAGCTGGTCGGACAGATTCCACGAGCAGTACTTC TRBV5-1 . TRBJ2-7 . 14
CASRLAGGGNTQYF TGTGCCAGCAGGCTAGCGGGAGGGGGAAATACGCAGTATTTT TRBV7-2 TRBD2 TRBJ2-3 . 14
CASSPLVTSGGSTDTQYF TGCGCCAGCAGCCCACTGGTGACTAGCGGGGGAAGCACAGATACGCAGTATTTT TRBV4-1 TRBD2 TRBJ2-3 . 18
CASSPRDIGSPLHF TGTGCCAGCAGCCCCCGGGACATCGGTTCACCCCTCCACTTT TRBV9 . TRBJ1-6 . 14
CASSLGSGGPGGNEQFF TGCGCCAGCAGCTTAGGTAGCGGGGGCCCCGGGGGCAATGAGCAGTTCTTC TRBV5-1 TRBD2 TRBJ2-1 . 17
CASSAGEADTQYF TGTGCCAGCAGTGCGGGAGAGGCAGATACGCAGTATTTT TRBV6-4 . TRBJ2-3 . 13
CSAPRQGGAFF TGCAGTGCTCCACGCCAGGGGGGAGCTTTCTTT TRBV20-1 TRBD1 TRBJ1-1 . 11
CASSQRGRGGEQYF TGTGCCAGCAGCCAGCGGGGGAGGGGTGGAGAGCAGTACTTC TRBV6-5 TRBD2 TRBJ2-7 . 14
CASSPTRQGPDEKLFF TGTGCCAGCAGCCCGACCCGACAGGGGCCGGATGAAAAACTGTTTTTT TRBV7-8 TRBD1 TRBJ1-4 . 16
CASSVSARGLLYF TGTGCCAGCAGTGTATCGGCTAGGGGGCTGTTGTACTTC TRBV6-1 TRBD1 TRBJ2-7 . 13
CATSREAGVGGGFQSYEQYF TGTGCCACCAGCAGAGAGGCGGGGGTAGGGGGAGGCTTTCAATCCTACGAGCAGTACTTC TRBV15 . TRBJ2-7 . 20
CASSPFADNNEQFF TGTGCCAGCAGCCCGTTTGCGGATAACAATGAGCAGTTCTTC TRBV4-2 . TRBJ2-1 few 14
CASSLLTGGPPRRGYTF TGTGCCAGCAGTTTACTGACAGGGGGTCCTCCACGACGGGGCTACACCTTC TRBV28 TRBD1 TRBJ1-2 . 17
CASSPRQGGATEAFF TGTGCCAGCAGCCCCCGACAGGGGGGCGCCACTGAAGCTTTCTTT TRBV11-2 TRBD1 TRBJ1-1 . 15
CASKMGGSTQYF TGTGCCAGCAAAATGGGGGGATCCACGCAGTATTTT TRBV28 . TRBJ2-3 . 12
CASSLTGGYEQYF TGTGCCAGCAGTTTGACAGGGGGCTACGAGCAGTACTTC TRBV27 TRBD1 TRBJ2-7 . 13
CASSPGRGASTDTQYF TGTGCCAGCTCACCAGGGCGGGGGGCCAGCACAGATACGCAGTATTTT TRBV18 TRBD2 TRBJ2-3 . 16
CASSYSNRVKGTEAFF TGTGCCAGCAGTTATTCAAACAGGGTTAAGGGGACTGAAGCTTTCTTT TRBV6-5 . TRBJ1-1 . 16
CASSLAGNSYEQYF TGTGCCAGCAGTTTGGCAGGTAACTCCTACGAGCAGTACTTC TRBV28 . TRBJ2-7 . 14
CASSAGTSASYEQYF TGTGCCAGCAGCGCCGGGACTAGCGCTTCCTACGAGCAGTACTTC TRBV2 TRBD2 TRBJ2-7 . 15
CASSFGRSEAFF TGTGCCAGCAGCTTTGGTCGTAGTGAAGCTTTCTTT TRBV7-3 . TRBJ1-1 . 12
CASSSGLAGVSDTQYF TGTGCCAGCAGTTCGGGACTAGCGGGAGTCTCAGATACGCAGTATTTT TRBV6-6 TRBD2 TRBJ2-3 . 16
CASSQGLSGSYEQYF TGCGCCAGCAGCCAAGGCCTCAGCGGGAGCTACGAGCAGTACTTC TRBV4-3 TRBD2 TRBJ2-7 . 15
CASSPTSREQETQYF TGTGCCAGCAGCCCCACTTCGCGAGAACAAGAGACCCAGTACTTC TRBV7-2 . TRBJ2-5 . 15
CASSPRRVPDQPQHF TGTGCCAGCAGCCCGAGGAGGGTGCCGGATCAGCCCCAGCATTTT TRBV7-8 . TRBJ1-5 . 15